This T cell receptor (beta chain) is drawn from a study of blood T cell repertoires in COVID-19. Study at large: Sources were T cells, B-cell-depleted T cells, or PBMCs; the material itself was cDNA or gDNA.

Original analysis: Reference gene primer amplification gave estimated nucleated cell counts. Measured with immunoSEQ multiplex PCR; TCRdb has only the in-frame clones, and not every one. V and J calls and clone size are as listed in that table; D and trimming were resolved from the DNA. There are about 80,000 clones in the sample; approximately 80% occur only once, and about 16% lies in the top ten. The length of the CDR3 is 13 residues. The germline V gene encodes CDR1 SGHNT and CDR2 YYREEE (reference sequence). Unmatched junction bases numbered 6, after V lost 4 bases and J lost 6 bases. What was sequenced was peripheral blood. The chain recombines TRBV5-4 with TRBJ1-2, with 7 bases fitting TRBD1. The receptor was derived from a woman older than 75 with acute or convalescent COVID-19. The chain's CDR3 is CASSVRQGNGYTF. CDR3 in DNA: TGTGCCAGCAGCGTGCGACAGGGCAATGGCTACACCTTC.